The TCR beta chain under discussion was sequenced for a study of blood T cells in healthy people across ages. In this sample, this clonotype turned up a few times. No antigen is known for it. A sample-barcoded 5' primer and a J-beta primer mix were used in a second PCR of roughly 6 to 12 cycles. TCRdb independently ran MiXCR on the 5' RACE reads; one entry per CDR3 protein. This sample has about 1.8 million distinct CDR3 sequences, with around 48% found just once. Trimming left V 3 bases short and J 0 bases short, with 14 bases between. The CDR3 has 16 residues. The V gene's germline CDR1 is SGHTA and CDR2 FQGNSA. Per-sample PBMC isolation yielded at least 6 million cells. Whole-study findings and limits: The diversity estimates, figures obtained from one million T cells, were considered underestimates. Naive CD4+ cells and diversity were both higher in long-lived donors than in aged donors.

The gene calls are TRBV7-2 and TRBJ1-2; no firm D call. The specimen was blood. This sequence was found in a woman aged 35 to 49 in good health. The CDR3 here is CASSFKVLLANYGYTF. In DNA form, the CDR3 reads TGTGCCAGCAGCTTTAAGGTCCTGCTAGCTAACTATGGCTACACCTTC. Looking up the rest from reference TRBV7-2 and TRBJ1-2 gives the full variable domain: GAGVSQSPSNKVTEKGKDVELRCDPISGHTALYWYRQSLGQGLEFLIYFQGNSAPDKSGLPSDRFSAERTGGSVSTLTIQRTQQEDSAVYLCASSFKVLLANYGYTFGSGTRLTVV.